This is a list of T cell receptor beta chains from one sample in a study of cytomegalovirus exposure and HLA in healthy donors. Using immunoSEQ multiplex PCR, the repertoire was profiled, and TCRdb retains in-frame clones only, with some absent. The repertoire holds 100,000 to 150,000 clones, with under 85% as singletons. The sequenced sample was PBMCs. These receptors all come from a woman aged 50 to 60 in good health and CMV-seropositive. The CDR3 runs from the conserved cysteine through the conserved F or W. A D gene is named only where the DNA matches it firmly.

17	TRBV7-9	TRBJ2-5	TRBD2	CASSPTSGGAYQETQYF
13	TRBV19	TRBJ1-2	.	CASSSRGYSGYTF
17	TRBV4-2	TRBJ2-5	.	CASSPGSGRAGPRTQYF
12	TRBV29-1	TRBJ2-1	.	CSVESGSNEQFF
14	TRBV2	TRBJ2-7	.	CASNLQGTTYEQYF
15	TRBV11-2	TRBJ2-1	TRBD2	CASSWSGGGYNEQFF
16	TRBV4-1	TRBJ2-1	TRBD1	CASSQEGGQEWNEQFF
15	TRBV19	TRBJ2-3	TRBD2	CASTQRGGSQDTQYF
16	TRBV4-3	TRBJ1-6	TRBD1	CASSQVTGSYNSPLHF
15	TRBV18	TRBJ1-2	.	CASSPGTPRDGGYTF
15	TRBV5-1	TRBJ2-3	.	CASNLVGASTDTQYF
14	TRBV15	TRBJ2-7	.	CATSNSGPFLEQYF
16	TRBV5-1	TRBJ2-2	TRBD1	CASSPAGQGATGELFF
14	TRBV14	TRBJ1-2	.	CASSRPGVYYGYTF
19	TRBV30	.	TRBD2	CAWSVLGLAGGMSSYEQYF
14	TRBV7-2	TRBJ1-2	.	CASSLNRVIYGYTF
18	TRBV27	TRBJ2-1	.	CASISHNRLKRTYNEQFF
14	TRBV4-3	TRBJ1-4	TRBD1	CASSPGQGKEKLFF
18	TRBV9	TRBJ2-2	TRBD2	CASSVVPVTSGLTGELFF
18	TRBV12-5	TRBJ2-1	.	CASGLVLDGVVIINEQFF
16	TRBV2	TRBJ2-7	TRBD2	CASSEPRDRLAWEQYF
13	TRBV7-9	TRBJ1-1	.	CASSTQGNTEAFF
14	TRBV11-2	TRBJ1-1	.	CASSLGPSNTEAFF
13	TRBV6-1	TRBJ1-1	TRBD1	CASVGQTSTEAFF
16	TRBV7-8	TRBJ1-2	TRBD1	CASSLGFGTAGGGYTF
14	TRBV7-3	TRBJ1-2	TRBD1	CASSLDRGYYGYTF
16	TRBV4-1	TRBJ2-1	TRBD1	CASSQDRGQVWNEQFF
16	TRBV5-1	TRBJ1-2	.	CASSLGRGIGAEGYTF
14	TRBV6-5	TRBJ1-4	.	CASSYFPGGEKLFF
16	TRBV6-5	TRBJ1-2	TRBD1	CASSSDRGRGNYGYTF
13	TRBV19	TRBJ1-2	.	CASSLEGLYGYTF
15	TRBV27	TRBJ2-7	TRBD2	CASSLGASGSKEQYF
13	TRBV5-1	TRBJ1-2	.	CASSAPPGQSPTF
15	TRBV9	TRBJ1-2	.	CASSRRQSNNYGYTF
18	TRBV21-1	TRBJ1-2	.	CASSKSSVRGSDMVGYTF
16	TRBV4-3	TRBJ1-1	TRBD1	CASSPGQGYEYTEAFF
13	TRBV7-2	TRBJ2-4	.	CASSPPSKNIQYF
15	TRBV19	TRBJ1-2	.	CASSIGRGLTDGYTF
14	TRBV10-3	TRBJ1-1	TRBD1	CAISETGENTEAFF
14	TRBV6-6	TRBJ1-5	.	CASSSGRVDQPQHF
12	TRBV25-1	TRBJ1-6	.	CASSESRSPLHF
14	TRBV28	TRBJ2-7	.	CASSLIGVTYEQYF
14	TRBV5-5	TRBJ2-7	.	CASSLGQLTLLEHF
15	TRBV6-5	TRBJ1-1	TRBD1	CASSYATGADTEAFF
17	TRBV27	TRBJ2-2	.	CASSLVRWPGDTGELFF
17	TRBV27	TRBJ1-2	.	CASSPAVTGTPPRGYTF
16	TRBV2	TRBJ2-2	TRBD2	CASRTSGGLNTGELFF
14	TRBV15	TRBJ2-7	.	CATSRDRSFAEQYF
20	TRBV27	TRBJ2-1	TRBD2	CASSPPSGTRTLIAYNEQFF
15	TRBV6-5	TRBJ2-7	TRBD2	CASSVPGLGGGEQYF
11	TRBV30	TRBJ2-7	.	CAWDRTYEQYF
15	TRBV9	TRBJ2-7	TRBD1	CASSPKRDRGLEQYF
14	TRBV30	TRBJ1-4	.	CAWSQARREEKLFF